Reported below is one T cell receptor (beta chain). TCRdb's copy holds only in-frame clones and misses some; the assay was immunoSEQ multiplex PCR. This sample has approximately 250,000 clones, with 75% to 90% found just once. This specimen belongs to a study of blood T cell repertoires in COVID-19. Study-wide context: PBMCs, B-cell-depleted T cells, or T cells provided the cDNA or gDNA that made up the material.

The sequence was collected from a woman between 65 and 79 years old with COVID-19, enrolled during active disease. The sample taken for sequencing was peripheral blood.

The CDR3 loop reads CASSLTGWGYTF. The CDR3 DNA reads as TGTGCCAGCAGCCTGACAGGGTGGGGCTACACCTTC. This chain joins TRBV5-6 and TRBJ1-2; TRBD1 matches at 7 bases. Germline V CDR1 and CDR2: SGHDT, YYEEEE. The ends lost 4 bases at V and 8 bases at J; junction bases unmatched: 5. This CDR3 is built from 12 residues.